This is a list of T cell receptor beta chains from one sample in a study of T cells in localized non-small cell lung cancer. The repertoire was sequenced with immunoSEQ multiplex PCR; TCRdb's copy has only in-frame clones and lacks some. Of fewer than 40,000 clones in the sample, 75% to 90% were seen once. The sample here was peripheral blood mononuclear cells, taken before any cancer treatment. The origin of the receptors is a man between 40 and 70 years old with stage III lung adenocarcinoma. The conserved cysteine and the conserved F or W are not part of the CDR3 here. Some rows have no size entry. The others give once, few or many, or a class for an expanded clone.

size	V	J	CDR3
once	TRBV19	TRBJ1-5	ASSTRTGGNQPQH
.	TRBV7-2	TRBJ2-7	ASSPRTGQFYEQY
.	TRBV19	TRBJ1-3	ASNPHRNSGNTIY
.	TRBV4-2	TRBJ2-7	ASSQPNTYEQY
.	TRBV11-2	TRBJ2-7	ASSFGTSGGYEQY
few	TRBV9	TRBJ1-2	ASSVSPNSWGYT
.	TRBV11-3	TRBJ1-1	ASSLGPNTEAF
.	TRBV2	TRBJ2-3	ASSADTDTQY
.	TRBV6-6	TRBJ1-5	ASSSKGSNQPQH
.	TRBV7-2	TRBJ1-4	ASSLAQGANEKLF
.	TRBV19	TRBJ1-1	ASLGRMNTEAF
.	TRBV9	TRBJ2-1	ASSVGRVFYNEQF
.	TRBV28	TRBJ1-2	ASSSGDSRGGGYT
.	TRBV4-1	TRBJ2-5	ASSQSPPGNQETQY
.	TRBV6-1	TRBJ2-1	ASSVGQGIYNEQF
.	TRBV5-1	TRBJ2-6	ASSFPAGVASGANVLT
.	TRBV2	TRBJ2-7	ATMGSLAGGGNYEQY
.	TRBV2	TRBJ1-2	ASSELHLEAGYT
.	TRBV6-5	TRBJ2-7	ASTPRPPYEQY
few	TRBV7-2	TRBJ1-6	ASSLDRGGHSPLH
few	TRBV7-9	TRBJ1-6	ASSPEGASPLH
.	TRBV4-3	TRBJ1-3	ASSQGAGGNTIY
.	TRBV19	TRBJ2-6	ASSIGHISSGANVLT
.	TRBV6-1	TRBJ1-5	ASSEMKRSNQPQH
few	TRBV7-6	TRBJ1-3	ASSLARIGGRPGNTIY
.	TRBV7-2	TRBJ1-4	ASSGTTAGGAGREKLF
.	TRBV6-6	TRBJ1-5	ASSYPTTGENQPQH
.	TRBV28	TRBJ2-2	ASGTLYNRDRGSESPRELF
.	TRBV25-1	TRBJ2-5	ASSESWPGRGETQY
.	TRBV6-5	TRBJ2-1	ASSSARANSYNEQF
.	TRBV14	TRBJ1-1	ASSQERGMNTEAF
.	TRBV7-2	TRBJ1-1	ASSPRRGTEAF
few	TRBV29-1	TRBJ1-1	SVEVQQASGEAF
few	TRBV5-6	TRBJ1-6	ASSRDRGQLNSPLH
.	TRBV6-6	TRBJ2-1	ASSSLRRGHEQF
.	TRBV6-5	TRBJ1-1	ASSLKWQANRGAF
.	TRBV9	TRBJ2-5	ASSDPFGAEETQY
.	TRBV5-1	TRBJ2-7	ASSSRTGGLFYEQY
.	TRBV2	TRBJ2-1	ASTWTSGGQSSYNEQF
.	TRBV11-2	TRBJ2-7	ASSSDRGVAYEQY
.	TRBV30	TRBJ2-3	AFNQGADTQY
few	TRBV5-6	TRBJ1-5	ASRPSGGNQPQH
.	TRBV28	TRBJ2-3	ASSHGAGLKIDTQY
.	TRBV27	TRBJ2-7	ASSPLAGGEQY
.	TRBV7-2	TRBJ1-5	ASSLGQSNQPQH
.	TRBV19	TRBJ1-1	ASMRLDVNTEAF
.	TRBV19	TRBJ1-6	ASHPGAQGNSPLH
.	TRBV28	TRBJ2-7	ASRPSGTGALQY
once	TRBV29-1	TRBJ2-7	SAKETGGLYEQY
.	TRBV19	TRBJ1-5	ASSPPGSLYSNQPQH
.	TRBV19	TRBJ2-1	ASKGVQGGYNEQF
.	TRBV15	TRBJ1-4	ATSRDGRWNEKLF
.	TRBV21-1	TRBJ2-2	ASGGLNTGELF
.	TRBV9	TRBJ2-2	ASSLGTSNTGELF
.	TRBV7-8	TRBJ1-2	ASSLAVGPNYGYT
few	TRBV7-2	TRBJ2-3	ASSFLAGGADTQY
.	TRBV7-8	TRBJ2-3	ASSLEEGADTQY
.	TRBV5-5	TRBJ2-1	ASSLTDRVYNEQF
.	TRBV7-9	TRBJ2-3	ASSLRAYGTDTQY
.	TRBV19	TRBJ1-1	ASSSGQGGTTEAF